These 2 T cell receptor beta chains share one sample of origin, sequenced in a study of CD8 T cells in ankylosing spondylitis (dated by TCRdb to the late 2010s). Results and caveats for the whole study, not just this receptor: Blood from ankylosing spondylitis patients appeared to be characterized by a TCR beta motif made up of several highly homologous amino acid variants.

These receptors lack a known antigen. The library was generated by 5' RACE. Sequencing was carried out with an Illumina HiSeq 2500. TCRdb reprocessed the public reads (quality trimming at Q25 with fastp, clone calling with MiXCR) and kept in-frame beta chains. When rows share a CDR3 protein, they turn into one entry using the most common DNA and genes. The sample profile shows a few hundred thousand distinct CDR3 sequences; 20% to 25% of them were found once. 15% to 20% of the sample lies in the top ten. Specimen: blood, either unsorted or a sorted T cell fraction (not recorded which). All receptors come from a male donor with ankylosing spondylitis.

The table lists this clonotype with many counts. The CDR3 nucleotides read TGTGCCATCAGTGAGAGGGGGGCAGTGGATCAGCCCCAGCATTTT. Amino acid sequence: CAISERGAVDQPQHF. This chain uses TRBV10-3 with TRBJ1-5; tentatively, D is TRBD1 (6 bases). CDR3 length: 15 residues. V lost 2 bases to trimming and J lost 5 bases, with 13 bases between them. From germline, CDR1 is ENHRY and CDR2 SYGVKD.

V gene TRBV27 combines with J gene TRBJ1-1; D unclear. The germline V gene has CDR1 MNHEY and CDR2 SMNVEV (reference sequence). Trimming left V 0 bases short and J 0 bases short, with 5 bases between. The CDR3 is made up of 14 amino acids. CDR3 protein: CASSLSRLNTEAFF. Here the CDR3 DNA reads TGTGCCAGCAGTTTATCCCGCTTGAACACTGAAGCTTTCTTT.